This T cell receptor (beta chain) was retrieved from a study of blood T cells in healthy people across ages. General study points: While age rose, TCR beta diversity per million T cells dropped in a roughly linear way. CMV status of donors was not determined, possibly confounding expanded clonotype changes.

The CDR3 loop spans 14 amino acids. Germline V lookup: CDR1 SGHTA, CDR2 FQGTGA. The second PCR ran roughly 6 to 11 cycles with a sample-barcoded 5' primer and J-beta primers. CDR3-containing paired-end reads numbering at least 2.5 million came from each sample. One entry per CDR3 protein, called by TCRdb with MiXCR from the 5' RACE reads. The sample has around 650,000 distinct CDR3 sequences, roughly 32% seen once. A few counts support this clonotype. Its antigen is as yet unknown. One base away lies a much larger clone, so this may be a sequencing read error. What was sequenced was blood. The gene calls are TRBV7-3 and TRBJ2-3, with D perhaps matching TRBD1 or TRBD2 (8 bases each). The source of this sequence is a woman older than 75 in good health. CDR3: CASSFTGGTGTQYF. CDR3 nucleotides: TGTGCCAGCAGCTTTACGGGGGGGACAGGTACGCAGTATTTT.